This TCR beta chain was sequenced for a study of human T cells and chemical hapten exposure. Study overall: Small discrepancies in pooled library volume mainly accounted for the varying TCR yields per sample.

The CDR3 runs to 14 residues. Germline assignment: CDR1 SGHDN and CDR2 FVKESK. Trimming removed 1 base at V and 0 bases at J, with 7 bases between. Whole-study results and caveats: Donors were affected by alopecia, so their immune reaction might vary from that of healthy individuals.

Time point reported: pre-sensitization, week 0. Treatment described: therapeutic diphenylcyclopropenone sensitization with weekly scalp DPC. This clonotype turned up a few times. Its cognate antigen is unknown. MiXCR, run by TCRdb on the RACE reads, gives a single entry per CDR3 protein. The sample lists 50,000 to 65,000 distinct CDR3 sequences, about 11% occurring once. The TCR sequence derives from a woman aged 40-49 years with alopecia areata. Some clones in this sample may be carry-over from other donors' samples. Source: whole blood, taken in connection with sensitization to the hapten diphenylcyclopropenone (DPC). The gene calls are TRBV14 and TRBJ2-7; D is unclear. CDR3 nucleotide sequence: TGTGCCAGCAGCCAAGTGACCGTCTCCTACGAGCAGTACTTC. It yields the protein CASSQVTVSYEQYF.